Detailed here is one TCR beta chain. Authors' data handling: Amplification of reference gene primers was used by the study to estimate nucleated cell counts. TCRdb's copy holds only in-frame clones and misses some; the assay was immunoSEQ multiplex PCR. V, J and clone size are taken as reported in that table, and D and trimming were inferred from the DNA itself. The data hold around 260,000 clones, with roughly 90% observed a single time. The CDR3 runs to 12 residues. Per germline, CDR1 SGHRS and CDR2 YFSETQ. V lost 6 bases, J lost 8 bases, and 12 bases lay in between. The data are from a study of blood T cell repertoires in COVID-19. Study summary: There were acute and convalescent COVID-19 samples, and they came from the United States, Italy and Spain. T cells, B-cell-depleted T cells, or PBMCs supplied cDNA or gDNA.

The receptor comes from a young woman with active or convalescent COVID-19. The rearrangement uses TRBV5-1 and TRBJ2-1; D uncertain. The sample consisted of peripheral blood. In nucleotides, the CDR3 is TGCGCCAGCAACCGGAACAGTGATGAGCAGTTCTTC. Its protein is CASNRNSDEQFF.